This T cell receptor beta chain was captured in a study of T cells in localized non-small cell lung cancer. Study-level results: A median of about 60 of the top 100 tumor clones appeared in adjacent lung, which was paired and uninvolved.

As for this clone: The antigen remains undetermined.

Germline V gene data show CDR1 as SQVTM and CDR2 as ANQGSEA. The CDR3 totals 16 residues. J gave up 5 bases and V 1 base, and 9 bases lay outside the gene matches. Generated by immunoSEQ multiplex PCR, the TCRdb table keeps only in-frame clones and is missing some. The sample lists fewer than 25,000 clones, approximately 87% occurring once. Specimen: PBMCs, collected before any cancer treatment. The chain has TRBV29-1 and TRBJ1-3; 9 positions match TRBD1. This TCR derives from a man aged 40-75 years with stage II lung adenocarcinoma. CDR3: CSVEAPGQGPRNTIYF. CDR3 nucleotides: TGCAGCGTTGAAGCACCGGGACAGGGCCCTAGAAACACCATATATTTT.